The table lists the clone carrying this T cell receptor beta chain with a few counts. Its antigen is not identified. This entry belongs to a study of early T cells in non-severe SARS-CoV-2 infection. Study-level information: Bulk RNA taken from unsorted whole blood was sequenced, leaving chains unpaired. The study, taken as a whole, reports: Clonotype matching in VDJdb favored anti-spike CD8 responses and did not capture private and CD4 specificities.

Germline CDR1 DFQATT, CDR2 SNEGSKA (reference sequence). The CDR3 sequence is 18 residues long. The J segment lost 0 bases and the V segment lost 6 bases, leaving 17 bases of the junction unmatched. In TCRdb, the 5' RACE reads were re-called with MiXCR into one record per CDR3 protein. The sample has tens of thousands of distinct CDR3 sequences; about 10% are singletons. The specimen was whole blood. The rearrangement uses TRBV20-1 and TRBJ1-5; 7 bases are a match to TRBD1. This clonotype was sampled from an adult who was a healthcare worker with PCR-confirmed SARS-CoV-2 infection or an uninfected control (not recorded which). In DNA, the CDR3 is TGCAGTGCCACCTCCGGGACAGTAATCCCGACTAGCAATCAGCCCCAGCATTTT. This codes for CSATSGTVIPTSNQPQHF.